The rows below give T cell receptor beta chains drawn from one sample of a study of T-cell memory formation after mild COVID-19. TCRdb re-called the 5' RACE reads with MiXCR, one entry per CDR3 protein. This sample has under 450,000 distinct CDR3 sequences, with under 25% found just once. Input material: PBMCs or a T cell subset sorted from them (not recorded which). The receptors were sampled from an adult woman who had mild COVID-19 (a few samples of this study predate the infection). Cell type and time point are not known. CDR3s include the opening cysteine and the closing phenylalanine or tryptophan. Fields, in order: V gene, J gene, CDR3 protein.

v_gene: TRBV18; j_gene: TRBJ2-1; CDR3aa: CASSLGTSGVLEEQFF
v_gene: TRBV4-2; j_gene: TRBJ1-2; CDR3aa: CASSQGQGRDGYTF
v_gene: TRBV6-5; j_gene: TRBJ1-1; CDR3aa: CASIDRGKRNTEAFF
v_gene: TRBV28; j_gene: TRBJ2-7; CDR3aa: CASSPGLAGGTPWEQYF
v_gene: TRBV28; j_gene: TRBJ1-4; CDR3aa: CASSSPGWAANEKLFF
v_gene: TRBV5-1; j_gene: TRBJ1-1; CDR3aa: CASSFLGQTNTEAFF
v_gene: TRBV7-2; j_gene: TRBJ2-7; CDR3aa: CASSPGGAISYEQYF
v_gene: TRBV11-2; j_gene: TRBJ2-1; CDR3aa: CASRPRGVHNEQFF
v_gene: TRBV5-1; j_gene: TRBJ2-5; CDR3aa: CASSLGGGGLQETQYF
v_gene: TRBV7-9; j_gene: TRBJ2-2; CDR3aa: CASSWAVGRGTGELFF
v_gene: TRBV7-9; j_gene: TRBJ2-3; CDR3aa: CASTHSTDTQYF